This section outlines one T cell receptor (beta chain) sequence together with its context. Per the study methods: Cell counts per sample came from amplifying reference gene primers. Profiling relied on immunoSEQ multiplex PCR, and the TCRdb table lists in-frame clones only, not all of them. For V, J and clone size, that table is used; D and trimming come from the DNA. The sample consists of some 120,000 clones, around 76% of them appearing once. Trimming at V came to 2 bases and at J to 8 bases, leaving 4 bases not matched to a gene. The CDR3 contains 16 residues. In germline, CDR1 is SGHTA, CDR2 FQGNSA. The sample is drawn from a study of blood T cell repertoires in COVID-19. Study-level information: COVID-19 samples from acute and convalescent phases originated in the United States, Italy and Spain. T cells, B-cell-depleted T cells, or PBMCs supplied cDNA or gDNA.

Seattle cases were enrolled at active infection and followed longitudinally. The clonotype was recovered from a man older than 75 with COVID-19, enrolled during active disease. Material: peripheral blood. This rearrangement joins TRBV7-2 to TRBJ2-1, with TRBD2 matching 15 bases. In nucleotides, the CDR3 is TGTGCCAGCAGCTTACTGGGACTAGCGGGAGGCTATGAGCAGTTCTTC. Protein sequence: CASSLLGLAGGYEQFF.